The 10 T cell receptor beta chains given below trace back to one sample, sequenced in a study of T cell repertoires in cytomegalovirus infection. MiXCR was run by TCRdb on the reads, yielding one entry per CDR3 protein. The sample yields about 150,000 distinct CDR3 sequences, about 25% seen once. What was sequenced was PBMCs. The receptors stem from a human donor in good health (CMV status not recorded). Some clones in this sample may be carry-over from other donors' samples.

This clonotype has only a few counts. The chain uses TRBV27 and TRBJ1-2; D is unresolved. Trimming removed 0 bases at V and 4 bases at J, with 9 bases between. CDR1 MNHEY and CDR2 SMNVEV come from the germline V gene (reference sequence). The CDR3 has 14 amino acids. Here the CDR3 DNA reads TGTGCCAGCAGTTTATCGACGGGCAGCTATGGCTACACCTTC. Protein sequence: CASSLSTGSYGYTF.

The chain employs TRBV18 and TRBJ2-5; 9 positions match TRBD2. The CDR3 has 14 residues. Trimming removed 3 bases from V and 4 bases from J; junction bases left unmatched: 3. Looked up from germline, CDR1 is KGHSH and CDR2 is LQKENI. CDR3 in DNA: TGTGCCAGCTCACCTCAAGCGGGAGGAGAGACCCAGTACTTC. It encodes CASSPQAGGETQYF.

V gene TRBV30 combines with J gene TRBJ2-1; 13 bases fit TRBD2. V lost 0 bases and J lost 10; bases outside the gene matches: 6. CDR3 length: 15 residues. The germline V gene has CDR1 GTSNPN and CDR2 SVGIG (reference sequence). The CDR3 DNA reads TGTGCCTGGAGTGTATTAGGACTAGCGGGAGAGGAGCAGTTCTTC. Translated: CAWSVLGLAGEEQFF.

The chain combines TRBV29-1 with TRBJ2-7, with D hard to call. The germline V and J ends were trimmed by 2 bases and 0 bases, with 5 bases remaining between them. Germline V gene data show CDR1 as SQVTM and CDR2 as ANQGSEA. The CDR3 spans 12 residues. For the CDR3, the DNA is TGCAGCGTTGAAACACGCTCCTACGAGCAGTACTTC. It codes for CSVETRSYEQYF.

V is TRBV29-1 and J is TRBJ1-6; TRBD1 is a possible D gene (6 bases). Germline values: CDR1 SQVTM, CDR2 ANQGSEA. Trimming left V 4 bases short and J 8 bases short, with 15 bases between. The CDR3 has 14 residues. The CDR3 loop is CSVGIGGADSPLHF. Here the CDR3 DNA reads TGCAGCGTTGGAATAGGGGGTGCGGATTCACCCCTCCACTTT.

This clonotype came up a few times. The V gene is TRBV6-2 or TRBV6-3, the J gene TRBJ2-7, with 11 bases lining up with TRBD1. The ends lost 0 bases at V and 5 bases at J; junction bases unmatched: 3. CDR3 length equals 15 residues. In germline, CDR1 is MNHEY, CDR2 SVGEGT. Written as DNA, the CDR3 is TGTGCCAGCAGTTACTCGAGGACAGGGGGCAACGAGCAGTACTTC. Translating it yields CASSYSRTGGNEQYF.

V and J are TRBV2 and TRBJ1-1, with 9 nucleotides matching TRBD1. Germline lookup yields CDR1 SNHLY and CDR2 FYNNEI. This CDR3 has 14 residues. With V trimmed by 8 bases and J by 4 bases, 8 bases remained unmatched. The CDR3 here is CASEQGARGTEAFF. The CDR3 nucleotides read TGTGCCAGCGAACAGGGGGCGCGGGGCACTGAAGCTTTCTTT.

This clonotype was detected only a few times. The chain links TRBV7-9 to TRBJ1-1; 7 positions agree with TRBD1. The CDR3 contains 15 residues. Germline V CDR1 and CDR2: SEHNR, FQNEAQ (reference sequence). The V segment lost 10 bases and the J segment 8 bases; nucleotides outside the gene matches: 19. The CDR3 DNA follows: TGTGCCACATATCGAGGGACAGAGCCTCGTGGGGAAGCTTTCTTT. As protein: CATYRGTEPRGEAFF.

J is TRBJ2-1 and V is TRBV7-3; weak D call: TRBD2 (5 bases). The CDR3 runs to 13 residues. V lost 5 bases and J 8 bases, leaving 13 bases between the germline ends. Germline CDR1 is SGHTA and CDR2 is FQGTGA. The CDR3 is CASSPLSGDEQFF. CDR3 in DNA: TGTGCCAGCAGCCCCCTCAGCGGTGATGAGCAGTTCTTC.

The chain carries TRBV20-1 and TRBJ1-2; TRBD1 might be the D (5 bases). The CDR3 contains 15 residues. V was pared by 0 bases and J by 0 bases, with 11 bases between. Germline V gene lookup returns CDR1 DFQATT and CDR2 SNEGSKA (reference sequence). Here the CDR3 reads CSARDLGDANYGYTF. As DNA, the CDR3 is TGCAGTGCTAGAGATCTTGGGGACGCTAACTATGGCTACACCTTC.